Listed below are T cell receptor beta chains from one sample, sequenced in a study of T-cell reconstitution after alpha-beta-depleted transplantation in children. MiXCR, run by TCRdb on the PCR reads, gives a single entry per CDR3 protein. The table has over 200,000 distinct CDR3 sequences, around 9.9% seen once. Specimen: PBMCs, collected before TCRalphabeta/CD19-depleted stem cell transplant. The receptor source for this set is a child younger than two with acute myeloid leukemia, due to receive a stem cell transplant. CDR3s include the opening cysteine and the closing phenylalanine or tryptophan. A D gene is named only where the DNA matches it firmly. Clone sizes are given selectively: once, few, many, or a class where the clone is expanded.

many	TRBJ1-3	-	TRBV5-1	CASSFLPTGNTIYF	TGCGCCAGCAGCTTCCTACCGACAGGAAACACCATATATTTT
-	TRBJ2-2	-	TRBV19	CASSIRGGANTGELFF	TGTGCCAGTAGTATAAGGGGGGGAGCGAACACCGGGGAGCTGTTTTTT
many	TRBJ2-7	-	TRBV12-3/TRBV12-4	CASSLAGTTLYF	TGTGCCAGCAGTTTGGCCGGGACAACGCTCTACTTC
many	TRBJ2-5	-	TRBV20-1	CSAESYLRYF	TGCAGTGCAGAATCGTACCTCCGGTACTTC
many	TRBJ2-2	-	TRBV24-1	CATRQGGELFF	TGTGCCACCAGACAGGGCGGGGAGCTGTTTTTT
many	TRBJ2-1	TRBD2	TRBV5-1	CASSLSSGRRDEQFF	TGCGCCAGCAGCTTGAGCAGCGGGAGGAGGGATGAGCAGTTCTTC
many	TRBJ2-7	TRBD1	TRBV27	CASSPGQGLREQYF	TGTGCCAGCAGTCCGGGACAGGGGCTAAGGGAGCAGTACTTC
many	TRBJ2-3	TRBD2	TRBV20-1	CSATLAGMSTDTQYF	TGCAGTGCAACCCTAGCGGGGATGAGCACAGATACGCAGTATTTT
-	TRBJ2-1	-	TRBV5-6	CASSLGHYDEQFF	TGTGCCAGCAGCTTGGGACACTACGATGAGCAGTTCTTC
few	TRBJ2-3	-	TRBV9	CASSQRVSGGTDTQYF	TGTGCCAGCAGCCAAAGGGTATCTGGAGGCACAGATACGCAGTATTTT
-	TRBJ2-1	-	TRBV7-2	CASSFPDEQFF	TGTGCCAGCAGCTTCCCTGATGAGCAGTTCTTC
many	TRBJ1-5	-	TRBV29-1	CSVGRSPNQPQHF	TGCAGCGTTGGCAGGAGCCCCAATCAGCCCCAGCATTTT
-	TRBJ1-2	-	TRBV4-2	CASSQREGYGYTF	TGTGCCAGCAGCCAGCGGGAGGGCTATGGCTACACCTTC
many	TRBJ2-2	-	TRBV20-1	CSASKVAGELFF	TGCAGTGCTAGCAAGGTGGCCGGGGAGCTGTTTTTT
many	TRBJ2-7	-	TRBV20-1	CSARQPSSYEQYF	TGCAGTGCTAGGCAGCCTTCATCCTACGAGCAGTACTTC
many	TRBJ2-1	-	TRBV29-1	CSSRESYNEQFF	TGCAGCTCCCGCGAGTCCTACAATGAGCAGTTCTTC
many	TRBJ2-1	-	TRBV20-1	CSANGRNTYNEQFF	TGCAGTGCTAACGGGAGAAACACCTACAATGAGCAGTTCTTC
many	TRBJ2-7	-	TRBV21-1	CASSTPGIHEQYF	TGTGCCAGCAGCACACCGGGGATCCACGAGCAGTACTTC
many	TRBJ2-7	-	TRBV20-1	CSALDSYEQYF	TGCAGTGCTCTGGACAGCTACGAGCAGTACTTC
many	TRBJ1-6	-	TRBV2	CASKGGALGAYNSPLHF	TGTGCCAGCAAGGGCGGGGCCCTGGGGGCCTATAATTCACCCCTCCACTTT
few	TRBJ2-7	TRBD2	TRBV28	CAATAGPYSYEQYF	TGTGCCGCAACAGCGGGACCTTACTCCTACGAGCAGTACTTC
many	TRBJ1-5	-	TRBV5-1	CASSLDGRPNQPQHF	TGCGCCAGCAGCTTGGACGGACGGCCTAATCAGCCCCAGCATTTT
-	TRBJ1-1	-	TRBV5-1	CASRGLGVRTEAFF	TGCGCCAGCAGGGGGCTAGGGGTGCGAACTGAAGCTTTCTTT
-	TRBJ1-2	TRBD1	TRBV5-1	CASSSTGQLYGYTF	TGCGCCAGCAGCTCAACGGGACAGCTATATGGCTACACCTTC
many	TRBJ2-3	TRBD1	TRBV15	CATSRYQGDVDTQYF	TGTGCCACCAGCAGGTACCAGGGGGACGTTGATACGCAGTATTTT
many	TRBJ2-2	-	TRBV15	CATSKALNTGELFF	TGTGCCACCAGCAAGGCACTAAACACCGGGGAGCTGTTTTTT
many	TRBJ2-1	TRBD2	TRBV2	CASLAEPLNEQFF	TGTGCCAGTCTAGCGGAACCCCTCAATGAGCAGTTCTTC
many	TRBJ2-7	TRBD2	TRBV7-2	CASSPRGVSYEQYF	TGTGCCAGCAGCCCGCGGGGGGTCTCCTACGAGCAGTACTTC
many	TRBJ1-3	-	TRBV5-1	CASSLARGNTIYF	TGCGCCAGCAGCTTGGCCCGCGGAAACACCATATATTTT
many	TRBJ1-3	-	TRBV27	CASRTGPSGNTIYF	TGTGCCAGCAGAACAGGACCCTCTGGAAACACCATATATTTT
many	TRBJ2-1	TRBD2	TRBV20-1	CSARDPASGIYNEQFF	TGCAGTGCTAGAGATCCGGCTAGCGGAATCTACAATGAGCAGTTCTTC
many	TRBJ1-2	-	TRBV28	CASSLGGSIPNYGYTF	TGTGCCAGCAGCCTTGGAGGGTCCATCCCCAACTATGGCTACACCTTC
many	TRBJ1-4	-	TRBV5-1	CASSPGRMNEKLFF	TGCGCCAGCAGCCCGGGACGGATGAATGAAAAACTGTTTTTT
many	TRBJ2-3	-	TRBV11-2	CASTQAASAETDTQYF	TGTGCCAGCACCCAAGCTGCCAGCGCCGAAACAGATACGCAGTATTTT
many	TRBJ2-1	TRBD1	TRBV4-3	CASSQEGLAGGRGNEQFF	TGCGCCAGCAGCCAAGAAGGCCTAGCAGGGGGAAGGGGGAATGAGCAGTTCTTC
many	TRBJ2-7	-	TRBV4-3	CASSQDLRYEQYF	TGCGCCAGCAGCCAAGATTTACGATACGAGCAGTACTTC
-	TRBJ2-7	TRBD1	TRBV30	CAWSNDRGGYEQYF	TGTGCCTGGAGTAACGACAGGGGAGGCTACGAGCAGTACTTC
many	TRBJ1-2	TRBD1	TRBV12-3/TRBV12-4	CASRWTGPGYTF	TGTGCCAGCAGGTGGACAGGGCCTGGCTACACCTTC
many	TRBJ2-1	-	TRBV12-3/TRBV12-4	CASSLNEQFF	TGTGCCAGCAGTCTCAATGAGCAGTTCTTC
many	TRBJ2-1	-	TRBV12-3/TRBV12-4	CASTPREGGVQFF	TGTGCCAGCACCCCTCGCGAGGGCGGTGTGCAGTTCTTC
many	TRBJ2-7	TRBD1	TRBV11-3	CASSSGQGRTYEQYF	TGTGCCAGCAGCTCGGGACAGGGTAGAACCTACGAGCAGTACTTC
many	TRBJ2-1	-	TRBV5-1	CASKSGTVTYNEQFF	TGCGCCAGCAAAAGTGGTACGGTCACCTACAATGAGCAGTTCTTC
many	TRBJ1-4	-	TRBV29-1	CSALGEGEKLFF	TGCAGCGCCCTAGGGGAGGGTGAAAAACTGTTTTTT
many	TRBJ1-2	TRBD1	TRBV29-1	CSLVTSRGRGGYTF	TGCAGCTTAGTGACGAGCAGGGGGCGAGGTGGCTACACCTTC
many	TRBJ2-1	-	TRBV5-1	CASSRLTHGNIFNEQFF	TGCGCCAGCAGCCGACTAACCCACGGGAATATCTTCAATGAGCAGTTCTTC
few	TRBJ2-5	-	TRBV11-3	CASSQRAETQYF	TGTGCCAGCAGCCAGAGGGCGGAGACCCAGTACTTC
many	TRBJ2-7	-	TRBV7-8	CASSYQLISFYEQYF	TGTGCCAGCAGCTACCAGTTGATTAGCTTCTACGAGCAGTACTTC
many	TRBJ2-7	TRBD2	TRBV5-5	CASSLTTLPGGSYEQYF	TGTGCCAGCAGCTTGACAACCCTACCGGGAGGTTCCTACGAGCAGTACTTC
-	TRBJ2-5	TRBD1	TRBV11-3	CASSYGQGEETQYF	TGTGCCAGCAGCTACGGACAGGGAGAAGAGACCCAGTACTTC
many	TRBJ1-3	TRBD1	TRBV5-8	CASSLGTDREGTIYF	TGTGCCAGCAGCTTGGGGACGGACAGGGAAGGAACCATATATTTT
many	TRBJ2-5	TRBD2	TRBV5-1	CASSSSFGRETQYF	TGCGCCAGCAGCTCCTCGTTCGGGAGGGAGACCCAGTACTTC
many	TRBJ2-1	TRBD1	TRBV10-2	CASGGTGAAEQFF	TGCGCCAGTGGCGGAACAGGGGCGGCGGAGCAGTTCTTC
many	TRBJ2-7	-	TRBV20-1	CSASLGANYEQYF	TGCAGTGCTAGTTTGGGAGCCAATTACGAGCAGTACTTC